This T cell receptor (beta chain) was sequenced during a study of blood T cell repertoires in COVID-19. The overall study: There were acute and convalescent COVID-19 samples, and they came from the United States, Italy and Spain. Sources were T cells, B-cell-depleted T cells, or PBMCs; the material itself was cDNA or gDNA.

With 0 bases removed from V and 7 bases from J, the gap between germline ends came to 10 bases. This CDR3 is 14 amino acids long. CDR1 and CDR2 (germline): LGHNT, FRNRAP. Per the authors' pipeline: Nucleated cell counts were estimated from reference gene primer amplification. The table came from immunoSEQ multiplex PCR; TCRdb's copy has only in-frame clones and leaves some out. For V, J and clone size, that table is used; D and trimming come from the DNA. Here the sample spans 150,000 to 200,000 clones, 80% to 90% being singletons. The receptor comes from a young man with active or convalescent COVID-19. Sequenced input: peripheral blood. The chain carries TRBV12-5 and TRBJ1-5; D perhaps matches TRBD1 (6 bases). This chain's CDR3 is CASGLVSGGQPQHF. The CDR3 region has the DNA TGTGCTAGTGGTTTGGTATCTGGGGGCCAGCCCCAGCATTTT.